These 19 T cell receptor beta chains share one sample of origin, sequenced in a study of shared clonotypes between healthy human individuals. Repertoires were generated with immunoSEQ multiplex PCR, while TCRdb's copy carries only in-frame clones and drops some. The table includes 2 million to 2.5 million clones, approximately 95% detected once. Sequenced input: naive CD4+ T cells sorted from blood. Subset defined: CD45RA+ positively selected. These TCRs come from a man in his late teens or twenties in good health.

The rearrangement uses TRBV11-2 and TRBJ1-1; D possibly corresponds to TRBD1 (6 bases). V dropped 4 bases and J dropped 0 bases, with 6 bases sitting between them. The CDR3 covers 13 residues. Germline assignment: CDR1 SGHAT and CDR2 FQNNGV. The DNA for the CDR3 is TGTGCCAGCAGCTACAGGGTGAACACTGAAGCTTTCTTT. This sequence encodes CASSYRVNTEAFF.

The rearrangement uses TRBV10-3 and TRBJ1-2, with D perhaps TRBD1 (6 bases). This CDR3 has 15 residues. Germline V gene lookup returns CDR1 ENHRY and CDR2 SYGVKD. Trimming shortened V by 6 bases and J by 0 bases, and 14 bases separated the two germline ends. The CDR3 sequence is CAISPGTSANYGYTF. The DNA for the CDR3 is TGTGCCATCAGCCCCGGGACATCTGCTAACTATGGCTACACCTTC.

CDR3 in amino acids: CASSQVTDTQYF. CDR3 nucleotides: TGCGCCAGCAGCCAAGTGACAGATACGCAGTATTTT. This chain uses TRBV4-1 with TRBJ2-3; D uncertain. The germline V gene has CDR1 MGHRA and CDR2 YSYEKL. With 1 base removed from V and 3 bases from J, the gap between germline ends came to 2 bases. The CDR3 is 12 residues long.

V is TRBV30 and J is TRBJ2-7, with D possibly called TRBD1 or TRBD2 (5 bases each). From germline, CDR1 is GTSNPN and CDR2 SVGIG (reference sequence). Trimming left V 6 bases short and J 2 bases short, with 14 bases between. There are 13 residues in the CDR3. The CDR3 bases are TGTGCCTGCCGTATAGGGACCACCTACGAGCAGTACTTC. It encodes CACRIGTTYEQYF.

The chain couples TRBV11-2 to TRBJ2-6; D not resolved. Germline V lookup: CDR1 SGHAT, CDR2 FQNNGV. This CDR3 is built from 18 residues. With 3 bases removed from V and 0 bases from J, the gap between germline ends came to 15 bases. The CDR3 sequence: CASSFLSQSHSGANVLTF. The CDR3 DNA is TGTGCCAGCAGCTTCCTGAGCCAATCCCACTCTGGGGCCAACGTCCTGACTTTC.

The CDR3 region has the DNA TGTGCCAGCATCACGACAGGGGGCACTGAAGCTTTCTTT. It encodes CASITTGGTEAFF. The rearrangement joins TRBV5-6 to TRBJ1-1, with 9 bases that match TRBD1. The V segment lost 6 bases and the J segment 4 bases; nucleotides outside the gene matches: 4. Germline assignment: CDR1 SGHDT and CDR2 YYEEEE. CDR3 size: 13 residues. Drawing the rest from reference TRBV5-6 and TRBJ1-1, the complete variable domain is DAGVTQSPTHLIKTRGQQVTLRCSPKSGHDTVSWYQQALGQGPQFIFQYYEEEERQRGNFPDRFSGHQFPNYSSELNVNALLLGDSALYLCASITTGGTEAFFGQGTRLTVV.

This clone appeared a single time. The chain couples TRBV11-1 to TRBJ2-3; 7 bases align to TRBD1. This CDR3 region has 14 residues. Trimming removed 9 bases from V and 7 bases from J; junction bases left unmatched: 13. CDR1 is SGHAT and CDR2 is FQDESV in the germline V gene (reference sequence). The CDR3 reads CASRRTGDQHTQYF. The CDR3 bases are TGTGCCAGTCGAAGAACAGGGGATCAACATACGCAGTATTTT.

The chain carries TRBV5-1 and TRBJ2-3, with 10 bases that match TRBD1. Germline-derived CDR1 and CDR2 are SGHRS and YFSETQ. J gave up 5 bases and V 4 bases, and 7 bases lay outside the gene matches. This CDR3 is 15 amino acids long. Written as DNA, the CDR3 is TGCGCCAGCAGCCCGGGGACAGGGGTTTTAGATACGCAGTATTTT. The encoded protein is CASSPGTGVLDTQYF.

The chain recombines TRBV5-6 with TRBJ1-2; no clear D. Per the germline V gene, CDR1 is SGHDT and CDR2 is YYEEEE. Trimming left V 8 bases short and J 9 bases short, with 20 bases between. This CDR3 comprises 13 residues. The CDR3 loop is CASTQDVGSRYTF. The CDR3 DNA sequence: TGTGCCAGTACCCAGGACGTCGGGTCTCGCTACACCTTC.

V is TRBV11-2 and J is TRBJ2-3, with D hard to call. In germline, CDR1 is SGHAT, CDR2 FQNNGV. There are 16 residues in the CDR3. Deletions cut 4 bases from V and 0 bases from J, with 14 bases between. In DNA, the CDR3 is TGTGCCAGCAGCTCCTTAGGAACGTCTAGCACAGATACGCAGTATTTT. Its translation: CASSSLGTSSTDTQYF.

CDR3 bases: TGTGCCATCAGTGCTAGCGGGGCAAAGGGAGAGACCCAGTACTTC. This gives the protein CAISASGAKGETQYF. The chain links TRBV10-3 to TRBJ2-5, with 9 bases identical to TRBD2. The CDR3 totals 15 residues. With 4 bases clipped from V and 4 bases from J, the junction kept 7 bases outside the gene matches. Germline V gene lookup returns CDR1 ENHRY and CDR2 SYGVKD.

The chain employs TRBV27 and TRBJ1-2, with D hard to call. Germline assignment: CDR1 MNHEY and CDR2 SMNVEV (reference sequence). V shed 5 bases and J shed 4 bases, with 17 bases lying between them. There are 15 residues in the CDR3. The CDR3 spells CASSPQVSLFYGYTF. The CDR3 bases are TGTGCCAGCAGTCCCCAGGTCTCCCTCTTCTATGGCTACACCTTC.

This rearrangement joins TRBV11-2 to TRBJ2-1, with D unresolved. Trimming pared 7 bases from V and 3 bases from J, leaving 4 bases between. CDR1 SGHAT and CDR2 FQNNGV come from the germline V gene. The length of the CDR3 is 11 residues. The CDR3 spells CASTNYNEQFF. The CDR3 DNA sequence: TGTGCCAGCACTAACTACAATGAGCAGTTCTTC.

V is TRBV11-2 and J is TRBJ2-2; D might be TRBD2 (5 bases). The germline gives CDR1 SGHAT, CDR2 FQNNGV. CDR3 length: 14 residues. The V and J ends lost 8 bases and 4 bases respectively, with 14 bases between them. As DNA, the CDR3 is TGTGCCAGCCTCCCGGGGAGTTTCACCGGGGAGCTGTTTTTT. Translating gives CASLPGSFTGELFF.

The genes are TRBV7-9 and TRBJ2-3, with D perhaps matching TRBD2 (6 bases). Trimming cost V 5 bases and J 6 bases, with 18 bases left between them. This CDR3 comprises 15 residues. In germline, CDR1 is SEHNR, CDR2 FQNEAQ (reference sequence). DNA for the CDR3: TGTGCCAGCAGCATGTGGGGGGACTTGGCGGATACGCAGTATTTT. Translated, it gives CASSMWGDLADTQYF. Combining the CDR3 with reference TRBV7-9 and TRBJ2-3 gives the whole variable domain DTGVSQNPRHKITKRGQNVTFRCDPISEHNRLYWYRQTLGQGPEFLTYFQNEAQLEKSRLLSDRFSAERPKGSFSTLEIQRTEQGDSAMYLCASSMWGDLADTQYFGPGTRLTVL.

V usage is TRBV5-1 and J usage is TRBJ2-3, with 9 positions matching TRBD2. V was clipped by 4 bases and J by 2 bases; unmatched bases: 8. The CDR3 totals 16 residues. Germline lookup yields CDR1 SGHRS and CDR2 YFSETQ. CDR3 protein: CASSPRTSEPTDTQYF. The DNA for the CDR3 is TGCGCCAGCAGCCCAAGGACTAGCGAGCCCACAGATACGCAGTATTTT.

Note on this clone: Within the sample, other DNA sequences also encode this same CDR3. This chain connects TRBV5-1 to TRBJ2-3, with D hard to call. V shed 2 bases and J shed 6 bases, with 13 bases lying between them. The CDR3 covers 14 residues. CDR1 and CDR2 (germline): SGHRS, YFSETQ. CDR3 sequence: CASSFGGVSDTQYF. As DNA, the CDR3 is TGCGCCAGCAGCTTCGGCGGCGTTTCGGATACGCAGTATTTT. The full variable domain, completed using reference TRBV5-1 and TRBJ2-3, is KAGVTQTPRYLIKTRGQQVTLSCSPISGHRSVSWYQQTPGQGLQFLFEYFSETQRNKGNFPGRFSGRQFSNSRSEMNVSTLELGDSALYLCASSFGGVSDTQYFGPGTRLTVL.

This chain's CDR3 is CAWSELRYRTYEQYF. The CDR3 DNA reads as TGTGCCTGGAGTGAATTGAGGTATCGCACCTACGAGCAGTACTTC. The chain uses TRBV30 and TRBJ2-7; no clear D gene. This CDR3 is built from 15 residues. Germline V gene lookup returns CDR1 GTSNPN and CDR2 SVGIG (reference sequence). V was cut by 1 base and J by 2 bases, with 15 bases left in between.

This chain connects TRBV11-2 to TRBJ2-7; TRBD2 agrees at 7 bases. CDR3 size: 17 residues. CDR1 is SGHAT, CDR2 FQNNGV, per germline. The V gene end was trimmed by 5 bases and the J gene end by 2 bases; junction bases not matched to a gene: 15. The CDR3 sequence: CASSAWTSSGTAYEQYF. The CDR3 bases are TGTGCCAGCAGCGCGTGGACGTCTAGCGGTACCGCCTACGAGCAGTACTTC.